This TCR beta chain appears in the sequencing data of a study of early T cells in non-severe SARS-CoV-2 infection. Across the whole study: The input, bulk RNA from unsorted whole blood, was sequenced, and chains were unpaired. Study outcomes and limitations: VDJdb-based matching was biased toward anti-spike CD8 responses and missed private and CD4 specificities.

Germline V gene data show CDR1 as LGHDT and CDR2 as YNNKEL (reference sequence). The V end was cut by 3 bases, the J end by 7 bases, with 10 bases between. The CDR3 has 12 amino acids. Unique molecular identifiers were attached to individual cDNA molecules. TCRdb processed the 5' RACE reads anew with MiXCR; each CDR3 protein has one entry. The sample includes tens of thousands of distinct CDR3 sequences, around 4.2% of them seen just once. The table lists this clonotype with many counts. The target antigen is unknown. The chain employs TRBV3-1 and TRBJ2-7, with a possible D match to TRBD2 (5 bases). The sequence came from an adult who was a healthcare worker with PCR-confirmed SARS-CoV-2 infection or an uninfected control (not recorded which). Sequencing was done on a sample of whole blood. CDR3 sequence: CASSQLSGEQYF. As DNA, the CDR3 is TGTGCCAGCAGCCAGTTAAGCGGAGAGCAGTACTTC.